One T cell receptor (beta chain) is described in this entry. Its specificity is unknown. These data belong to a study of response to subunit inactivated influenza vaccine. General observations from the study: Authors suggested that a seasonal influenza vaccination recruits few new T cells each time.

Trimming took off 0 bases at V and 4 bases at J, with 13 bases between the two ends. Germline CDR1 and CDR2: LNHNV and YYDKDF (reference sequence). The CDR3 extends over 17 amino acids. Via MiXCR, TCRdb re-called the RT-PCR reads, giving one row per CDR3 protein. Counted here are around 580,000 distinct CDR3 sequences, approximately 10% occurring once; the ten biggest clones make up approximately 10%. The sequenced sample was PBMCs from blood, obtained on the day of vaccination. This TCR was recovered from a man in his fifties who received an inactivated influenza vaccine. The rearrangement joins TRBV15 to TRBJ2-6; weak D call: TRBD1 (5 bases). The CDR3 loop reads CATSRDPTRVGANVLTF. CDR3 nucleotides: TGTGCCACCAGCAGAGACCCAACCAGGGTCGGGGCCAACGTCCTGACTTTC.